This is a list of T cell receptor beta chains from one sample in a study of glioma-infiltrating T cells. TCRdb reprocessed the multiplex PCR reads via MiXCR and lists one record per CDR3 protein. The sample yields under 150,000 distinct CDR3 sequences, approximately 26% seen once. The sequenced material came from glioma tissue, nonneoplastic brain tissue, or PBMCs (not recorded which). These receptors were collected from a human donor with low-grade glioma or glioblastoma, undergoing nonglioma brain surgery, or in good health (not recorded which). Both conserved end residues are part of each CDR3. A D gene is named only where the DNA matches it firmly. Clone size, where shown, is once, few, many, or a class for clones that have expanded.

J gene,V gene,D gene,clone size,CDR3 protein,CDR3 DNA
TRBJ1-2,TRBV4-2,TRBD1,few,CASSHGARTGNYGYTF,TGTGCCAGCAGCCACGGCGCCAGGACAGGGAACTATGGCTACACCTTC
TRBJ2-3,TRBV27,.,many,CASDRLADTQYF,TGTGCCAGCGATAGATTGGCAGATACGCAGTATTTT
TRBJ2-3,TRBV7-8,TRBD2,few,CASSWGGISGTDTQYF,TGTGCCAGCAGCTGGGGGGGGATCTCAGGCACAGATACGCAGTATTTT
TRBJ2-1,TRBV3-1,.,few,CASSQDPPAEDEQFF,TGTGCCAGCAGCCAAGATCCCCCGGCGGAGGATGAGCAGTTCTTC
TRBJ1-5,TRBV2,.,few,CASSDQGGQPQHF,TGTGCCAGCAGTGATCAAGGGGGACAGCCCCAGCATTTT
TRBJ1-6,TRBV7-3,.,.,CASPYRESPLHF,TGTGCCAGCCCCTACAGGGAGTCACCCCTCCACTTT
TRBJ2-4,TRBV6-1,.,.,CASKPFRGENIQYF,TGTGCCAGCAAACCCTTTAGGGGGGAAAACATTCAGTACTTC
TRBJ2-2,TRBV20-1,.,many,CSAPFGRATGELFF,TGCAGTGCCCCCTTCGGCAGGGCGACCGGGGAGCTGTTTTTT
TRBJ2-1,TRBV5-1,TRBD2,once,CASSLYGTSGDYNEQFF,TGCGCCAGCAGCTTGTACGGGACTAGCGGGGACTACAATGAGCAGTTCTTC
TRBJ1-2,TRBV6-1,.,few,CAGGRPNYGYTF,TGTGCCGGGGGACGTCCTAACTATGGCTACACCTTC
TRBJ2-1,TRBV10-2,TRBD2,few,CASSEVAGVADEQFF,TGCGCCAGCAGTGAGGTAGCGGGGGTGGCAGATGAGCAGTTCTTC
TRBJ1-2,TRBV20-1,.,many,CSAREGIHGYTF,TGCAGTGCTAGAGAAGGGATACATGGCTACACCTTC
TRBJ1-6,TRBV27,.,many,CASTIRFQGSPLHF,TGTGCCAGCACGATCAGGTTTCAAGGATCACCCCTCCACTTT
TRBJ2-5,TRBV7-6,TRBD1,few,CASSPRGSGTQYF,TGTGCCAGCAGCCCCAGGGGGTCAGGAACCCAGTACTTC
TRBJ2-2,TRBV20-1,TRBD2,.,CSSRASGGAGNTGELFF,TGCAGTTCTAGAGCTAGCGGGGGGGCCGGGAACACCGGGGAGCTGTTTTTT
TRBJ2-1,TRBV4-2,TRBD1,.,CASSQDLGTGAYNEQFF,TGTGCCAGCAGCCAAGATCTAGGGACAGGGGCCTACAATGAGCAGTTCTTC
TRBJ2-3,TRBV2,.,few,CASSERDTQYF,TGTGCCAGCAGTGAAAGGGATACGCAGTATTTT
TRBJ1-6,TRBV2,TRBD1,few,CASRDRGGNSPLHF,TGTGCCAGCAGGGACAGGGGTGGTAATTCACCCCTCCACTTT
TRBJ1-2,TRBV4-2,TRBD1,few,CASSQGKGAIYGYTF,TGTGCCAGCAGCCAAGGGAAGGGGGCCATCTATGGCTACACCTTC
TRBJ1-2,TRBV29-1,.,few,CSVRETANYGYTF,TGCAGCGTCAGGGAGACAGCTAACTATGGCTACACCTTC
TRBJ2-1,TRBV15,TRBD2,.,CATSRDQRGDEQFF,TGTGCCACCAGCAGAGATCAGCGGGGGGATGAGCAGTTCTTC
TRBJ2-1,TRBV7-6,.,.,CASSPRGGQAYNEQFF,TGTGCCAGCAGCCCTAGAGGCGGACAAGCCTACAATGAGCAGTTCTTC
TRBJ2-5,TRBV29-1,TRBD2,.,CSVEDPLAGVAETQYF,TGCAGCGTTGAAGATCCTCTAGCGGGGGTTGCAGAGACCCAGTACTTC
TRBJ2-3,TRBV7-3,TRBD1,.,CASSLGTGRPDTQYF,TGTGCCAGCAGCCTTGGGACAGGGAGGCCAGATACGCAGTATTTT
TRBJ1-5,TRBV10-2,.,many,CASSENPGLTPNQPQHF,TGCGCCAGCAGTGAGAATCCCGGGCTCACCCCCAATCAGCCCCAGCATTTT
TRBJ2-1,TRBV6-1,.,many,CATTRTGTNNEQFF,TGTGCCACGACGCGTACCGGGACCAACAATGAGCAGTTCTTC
TRBJ2-2,TRBV15,TRBD1,many,CATSPDRDRSGELFF,TGTGCCACCAGCCCCGACAGGGATCGGTCCGGGGAGCTGTTTTTT
TRBJ2-5,TRBV19,.,.,CASSNGNQETQYF,TGTGCCAGTAGTAACGGCAACCAAGAGACCCAGTACTTC
TRBJ2-3,TRBV6-1,.,many,CASSNRGLYTDTQYF,TGTGCCAGCAGTAACCGGGGACTTTACACAGATACGCAGTATTTT
TRBJ1-2,TRBV6-2/TRBV6-3,.,many,CASSYQGRDGYTF,TGTGCCAGCAGTTACCAGGGACGCGATGGCTACACCTTC
TRBJ1-3,TRBV6-2/TRBV6-3,.,.,CASSLRIRSSGNTIYF,TGTGCCAGCAGTTTACGGATTCGAAGCTCTGGAAACACCATATATTTT
TRBJ1-5,TRBV20-1,TRBD1,few,CSASGTGRSNQPQHF,TGCAGTGCTAGCGGGACAGGGCGGAGTAATCAGCCCCAGCATTTT
TRBJ2-3,TRBV27,TRBD2,.,CAGSFFPGGLPEYF,TGTGCCGGAAGTTTTTTTCCGGGGGGATTACCGGAGTATTTT
TRBJ2-5,TRBV12-3/TRBV12-4,.,few,CASSTGDFQETQYF,TGTGCCAGCAGTACAGGAGACTTTCAAGAGACCCAGTACTTC
TRBJ1-1,TRBV7-2,.,few,CASSVRDTYTEAFF,TGTGCCAGCAGCGTCCGGGACACCTACACTGAAGCTTTCTTT
TRBJ2-3,TRBV3-1,.,few,CASSTRGPDTQYF,TGTGCCAGCAGTACCAGGGGCCCAGATACGCAGTATTTT
TRBJ1-5,TRBV20-1,.,many,CSASWVDQPQHF,TGCAGTGCGAGTTGGGTGGATCAGCCCCAGCATTTT
TRBJ2-5,TRBV7-6,TRBD2,many,CASSPGLAGLQETQYF,TGTGCCAGCAGCCCCGGACTAGCGGGATTACAAGAGACCCAGTACTTC
TRBJ2-1,TRBV19,.,few,CASRRTGLSEQFF,TGTGCCAGTAGAAGAACAGGGTTGAGTGAGCAGTTCTTC
TRBJ2-1,TRBV20-1,.,few,CSATPTQNPYNEQFF,TGCAGTGCTACCCCGACCCAAAACCCCTACAATGAGCAGTTCTTC
TRBJ1-2,TRBV6-1,.,few,CASSDRDHYGYTF,TGTGCCAGCAGTGACAGGGACCACTATGGCTACACCTTC
TRBJ1-5,TRBV7-9,.,few,CASSPEGGPGQPQHF,TGTGCCAGCAGCCCCGAGGGGGGGCCCGGCCAGCCCCAGCATTTT
TRBJ1-5,TRBV7-2,.,many,CASSFRAGENQPQHF,TGTGCCAGCAGCTTCCGGGCAGGGGAAAATCAGCCCCAGCATTTT
TRBJ1-1,TRBV12-3/TRBV12-4,.,.,CASSTRAGYEAFF,TGTGCCAGCAGTACCCGGGCCGGCTATGAAGCTTTCTTT
TRBJ1-4,TRBV2,.,few,CASSDPTANEKLFF,TGTGCCAGCAGTGACCCAACTGCTAATGAAAAACTGTTTTTT
TRBJ1-1,TRBV6-6,.,few,CASSYGKNTEAFF,TGTGCCAGCAGTTACGGCAAGAACACTGAAGCTTTCTTT
TRBJ2-1,TRBV7-8,.,many,CASSPHVGTYNEQFF,TGTGCCAGCAGCCCACATGTAGGCACCTACAATGAGCAGTTCTTC
TRBJ1-5,TRBV28,TRBD1,many,CASSPPTGPNQPQHF,TGTGCCAGCAGTCCACCGACAGGGCCGAATCAGCCCCAGCATTTT
TRBJ2-3,TRBV10-3,.,many,CAAGDTQYF,TGTGCCGCAGGGGATACGCAGTATTTT
TRBJ2-1,TRBV3-1,.,.,CASSQYGEEQFF,TGTGCCAGCAGCCAATACGGTGAAGAGCAGTTCTTC
TRBJ2-3,TRBV6-1,.,many,CASILAGLAGDTQYF,TGTGCCAGCATTCTCGCGGGGCTAGCAGGAGATACGCAGTATTTT
TRBJ1-1,TRBV5-5,.,.,CASSSWGGDTEAFF,TGTGCCAGCAGCTCCTGGGGCGGCGACACTGAAGCTTTCTTT
TRBJ2-1,TRBV7-3,TRBD2,.,CASGGGLGNEQFF,TGTGCCAGCGGGGGGGGTTTGGGAAATGAGCAGTTCTTC
TRBJ1-2,TRBV28,.,few,CASSSGTANYGYTF,TGTGCCAGCAGTTCCGGGACGGCAAACTATGGCTACACCTTC
TRBJ2-1,TRBV11-2,.,.,CASSLGQGSEQFF,TGTGCCAGCAGCTTAGGGCAGGGGTCTGAGCAGTTCTTC
TRBJ1-4,TRBV7-9,.,.,CASSDAGVRSNKKLFF,TGCGCCAGCAGTGACGCAGGGGTTCGATCTAATAAAAAACTGTTTTTT
TRBJ1-1,TRBV6-8,.,many,CASGWFGYEAFF,TGTGCCAGCGGGTGGTTTGGGTATGAAGCTTTCTTT
TRBJ2-2,TRBV24-1,.,few,CATSDSTSLGRVTGELFF,TGTGCCACCAGTGATTCTACTAGCTTGGGTCGGGTCACCGGGGAGCTGTTTTTT
TRBJ2-3,TRBV24-1,.,few,CATSDLGRGRPAADTQYF,TGTGCCACCAGTGACCTAGGCCGAGGGAGACCAGCGGCAGATACGCAGTATTTT
TRBJ1-3,TRBV6-6,.,.,CASSYSSPNSLNTIYF,TGTGCCAGCAGTTACTCGAGTCCCAACTCTTTAAACACCATATATTTT